These 12 T cell receptor beta chains were all obtained from the same sample, sequenced in a study of blood T cell repertoires in COVID-19. TCRdb's table, derived via immunoSEQ multiplex PCR, lists solely in-frame clones and lacks some. This repertoire shows 70,000 to 90,000 clones, 70% to 90% found once; its top ten account for more than 9.5%. The source material was peripheral blood. All receptors come from a human donor in a cohort sampled during active COVID-19.

This sequence joins TRBV4-2 and TRBJ1-1; D is undetermined. The CDR3 spans 14 residues. Germline V CDR1 and CDR2: LGHNA, YNFKEQ. The V gene lost 0 bases and the J gene lost 0 bases, with 5 bases spanning the gap. The CDR3 bases are TGTGCCAGCAGCCAAGAACACCTGAACACTGAAGCTTTCTTT. Translation: CASSQEHLNTEAFF.

Concerning this clone: The same CDR3 is also encoded by other DNA sequences in this sample. The chain has TRBV27 and TRBJ2-4; TRBD2 matches at 10 bases. V was clipped by 4 bases and J by 0 bases; unmatched bases: 9. The CDR3 length is 18 residues. Germline V CDR1 and CDR2: MNHEY, SMNVEV (reference sequence). CDR3 nucleotide sequence: TGTGCCAGCAGTTCCCCAAGGACTAGCGGCCTAGCCAAAAACATTCAGTACTTC. The encoded protein is CASSSPRTSGLAKNIQYF.

The chain employs TRBV7-6 and TRBJ2-3, with D possibly being TRBD1 (6 bases). There are 14 residues in the CDR3. Germline V gene lookup returns CDR1 SGHVS and CDR2 FNYEAQ. The V and J ends lost 2 bases and 3 bases respectively, with 9 bases between them. This CDR3 is CASSLSQGTDTQYF. Here the CDR3 DNA reads TGTGCCAGCAGCTTAAGTCAGGGGACAGATACGCAGTATTTT.

The V call is TRBV4-3, the J call TRBJ2-7; D unclear. CDR1 and CDR2 from the germline V gene are LGHNA and YSLEER. The CDR3 extends over 15 amino acids. Trimming stripped 1 base from V and 2 bases from J, with 12 bases between. The CDR3 DNA reads TGCGCCAGCAGCCAAGTGGCAGGATCCCCCTACGAGCAGTACTTC. It encodes CASSQVAGSPYEQYF.

This sequence joins TRBV7-2 and TRBJ1-6, with D hard to call. The CDR3 extends over 13 amino acids. Trimming shortened V by 1 base and J by 14 bases, and 12 bases separated the two germline ends. Germline lookup yields CDR1 SGHTA and CDR2 FQGNSA. CDR3 loop: CASSLVQRGALHF. The CDR3 DNA reads as TGTGCCAGCAGCTTAGTACAGCGGGGTGCCCTCCACTTT.

V gene TRBV9 combines with J gene TRBJ1-2; D is perhaps TRBD1 (5 bases). Germline V gene data show CDR1 as SGDLS and CDR2 as YYNGEE. This CDR3 region has 14 residues. Trimming took off 4 bases at V and 5 bases at J, with 15 bases between the two ends. This CDR3 reads CASSPMAGQYGYTF. CDR3 coding DNA: TGTGCCAGCAGCCCAATGGCAGGGCAATATGGCTACACCTTC.

The chain uses TRBV5-6 and TRBJ1-1; D is undetermined. V lost 0 bases, J lost 9 bases, and 21 bases lay in between. This CDR3 has 16 residues. Germline CDR1 and CDR2: SGHDT and YYEEEE. DNA for the CDR3: TGTGCCAGCAGCTTGGCCGGCGGCTGGCAAAGGAGGCAAGCTTTCTTT. This translates into CASSLAGGWQRRQAFF.

The rearrangement links TRBV5-4 to TRBJ2-7; 7 bases fit TRBD2. With V trimmed by 4 bases and J by 5 bases, 12 bases remained unmatched. Germline CDR1 and CDR2: SGHNT and YYREEE (reference sequence). The CDR3 has 15 amino acids. The CDR3 reads CASSPPGRELHEQYF. CDR3 nucleotides: TGTGCCAGCAGCCCGCCGGGGCGGGAGCTACACGAGCAGTACTTC.

This chain joins TRBV6-6 and TRBJ2-1, with a possible D match to TRBD2 (6 bases). CDR1 is MNHNY and CDR2 is SVGAGI in the germline V gene (reference sequence). The V and J ends lost 5 bases and 0 bases respectively, with 14 bases between them. The CDR3 loop spans 16 amino acids. The CDR3 DNA sequence: TGTGCCAGCAGTATCTTAGCGGCGAGCTCCTACAATGAGCAGTTCTTC. Translation: CASSILAASSYNEQFF.

The chain is built from TRBV7-9 and TRBJ2-1; TRBD2 aligns across 9 bases. CDR3 length equals 17 residues. Losses at the gene ends were 4 bases for V and 1 base for J; bases not matched to a gene: 8. Per germline, CDR1 SEHNR and CDR2 FQNEAQ (reference sequence). CDR3 nucleotide sequence: TGTGCCAGCAGCTCGAGAATTAGCGGGAGTTCCTACAATGAGCAGTTCTTC. The encoded protein is CASSSRISGSSYNEQFF. The complete variable domain, with remaining parts taken from reference TRBV7-9 and TRBJ2-1, reads DTGVSQNPRHKITKRGQNVTFRCDPISEHNRLYWYRQTLGQGPEFLTYFQNEAQLEKSRLLSDRFSAERPKGSFSTLEIQRTEQGDSAMYLCASSSRISGSSYNEQFFGPGTRLTVL.

This clone has more than one count but fewer than ten. This chain connects TRBV2 to TRBJ2-3; the D gene is possibly TRBD2 (6 bases). The V and J ends lost 8 bases and 0 bases respectively, with 21 bases between them. Per germline, CDR1 SNHLY and CDR2 FYNNEI. This CDR3 region has 17 residues. CDR3 coding DNA: TGTGCCAGCGGGGGAGGAGGAGGGGTAACTAGCACAGATACGCAGTATTTT. Translating it yields CASGGGGGVTSTDTQYF.

In this sample, this clone turned up once. The chain has TRBV18 and TRBJ2-7, with 9 bases matching TRBD2. CDR1 is KGHSH and CDR2 is LQKENI in the germline V gene. The V and J ends lost 1 base and 3 bases, in that order; junction bases with no gene match: 7. The CDR3 has 16 amino acids. Here the CDR3 DNA reads TGTGCCAGCTCACCACAAAGGACTAGCGCCTACTACGAGCAGTACTTC. This encodes CASSPQRTSAYYEQYF.